These 29 T cell receptor beta chains were all obtained from the same sample, sequenced in a study of Graves' ophthalmopathy and Graves' hyperthyroidism. Using RNA transcripts, the TCR beta CDR3 regions were amplified. In the first round, RT-PCR was carried out with HTBI primers, and a multiplex PCR formed the second round. TCRdb re-called the multiplex PCR reads through MiXCR, storing one row per CDR3 protein. The sample records approximately 540,000 distinct CDR3 sequences, approximately 35% being singletons. The sequenced sample was peripheral blood or thyroid tissue (not recorded which). These receptors originate from an adult man with Graves' hyperthyroidism.

This clonotype was observed many times. The V gene is TRBV14, the J gene TRBJ1-5; TRBD1 is a possible D gene (5 bases). The germline V gene has CDR1 SGHDN and CDR2 FVKESK. This CDR3 comprises 13 residues. The V end was cut by 4 bases, the J end by 9 bases, with 13 bases between. The CDR3 DNA reads as TGTGCCAGCAGCCGTCTGGGGGTAGGGCCCCAGCATTTT. Its translation: CASSRLGVGPQHF.

The rearrangement joins TRBV7-9 to TRBJ2-7, with a weak D call TRBD2 (7 bases). This CDR3 is 16 amino acids long. Germline loops: CDR1 SEHNR, CDR2 FQNEAQ (reference sequence). V lost 0 bases to trimming and J lost 6 bases, with 18 bases between them. The CDR3 sequence is CASSLAATAGAREQYF. The DNA of the CDR3 is TGTGCCAGCAGCTTAGCGGCGACGGCGGGGGCGCGCGAGCAGTACTTC.

This clonotype turned up a few times. The rearrangement joins TRBV4-1 to TRBJ2-7; the match to TRBD1 covers 8 bases. The CDR3 is 14 amino acids. After removal of 5 bases from V and 4 bases from J, the junction contained 7 bases not matched to a gene. CDR1 is MGHRA, CDR2 YSYEKL, per germline. The CDR3 nucleotides are TGCGCCAGCAGCGGGACTGACAGGGGATACGAGCAGTACTTC. This encodes CASSGTDRGYEQYF.

In its sample, this clonotype was seen many times. This chain connects TRBV10-3 to TRBJ1-1; 7 bases map to TRBD1. V lost 2 bases and J lost 3; bases outside the gene matches: 6. This CDR3 is built from 15 residues. Germline V CDR1 and CDR2: ENHRY, SYGVKD. CDR3: CAISEAGRGYTEAFF. DNA for the CDR3: TGTGCCATCAGTGAGGCGGGCAGGGGGTACACTGAAGCTTTCTTT.

This clonotype was recorded a few times. The V call is TRBV19, the J call TRBJ1-1; TRBD1 matches at 8 bases. V dropped 3 bases and J dropped 9; count of bases not matched to a gene: 6. The CDR3 covers 13 residues. Germline values: CDR1 LNHDA, CDR2 SQIVND (reference sequence). Here the CDR3 DNA reads TGTGCCAGTAGTATGAACCGACAGGGGAAAGCTTTCTTT. This sequence encodes CASSMNRQGKAFF.

Many counts were recorded for this clonotype. This chain links TRBV3-1 with TRBJ2-2; D is unresolved. Trimming removed 3 bases at V and 6 bases at J, with 2 bases between. The CDR3 contains 11 residues. Germline V CDR1 and CDR2: LGHDT, YNNKEL (reference sequence). This CDR3 is CASSHAGELFF. CDR3 DNA sequence: TGTGCCAGCAGCCATGCCGGGGAGCTGTTTTTT. The entire variable domain, with the rest obtained from reference TRBV3-1 and TRBJ2-2, is as follows: DTAVSQTPKYLVTQMGNDKSIKCEQNLGHDTMYWYKQDSKKFLKIMFSYNNKELIINETVPNRFSPKSPDKAHLNLHINSLELGDSAVYFCASSHAGELFFGEGSRLTVL.

This clonotype was found many times. The rearrangement uses TRBV5-5 and TRBJ2-7, with a tentative D call TRBD1 (5 bases). Trimming took 0 bases from V and 0 from J, leaving 13 bases between them. The germline gives CDR1 SGHKS, CDR2 YYEKEE (reference sequence). This CDR3 contains 16 residues. The CDR3 region is CASSLAGQPLSYEQYF. In DNA, the CDR3 is TGTGCCAGCAGCTTGGCAGGACAACCCCTCTCCTACGAGCAGTACTTC.

Concerning this clonotype itself: This may stem from a read error, because a much larger clone lies one nucleotide away. This chain connects TRBV19 to TRBJ2-7; D possibly corresponds to TRBD1 (6 bases). Looked up from germline, CDR1 is LNHDA and CDR2 is SQIVND (reference sequence). This CDR3 is 15 amino acids long. Trimming shortened V by 4 bases and J by 2 bases, and 15 bases separated the two germline ends. The CDR3 region is CASSTSPTGAYEQYF. In DNA, the CDR3 is TGTGCCAGTAGTACATCTCCGACAGGCGCCTACGAGCAGTACTTC.

As regards this clonotype: A read error may be the cause here, since a much bigger clone is one base away. This rearrangement joins TRBV7-2 to TRBJ2-5, with 8 bases matching TRBD1. There are 15 residues in the CDR3. Germline-derived CDR1 and CDR2 are SGHTA and FQGNSA. The CDR3 loop reads CASSQDRDSYETQHF. The CDR3 bases are TGTGCCAGCAGTCAGGACAGGGACTCTTACGAGACCCAGCACTTC.

To note about this clonotype: The conserved phenylalanine or tryptophan is not found at the CDR3 terminus, so this likely reflects a read error. The limits of the CDR3 on the DNA are not certain, so only TCRdb's listed CDR3 is given. CDR3 residues: CASSDRLNTEASL. The rearrangement uses TRBV2 and TRBJ1-1. The CDR3 is 13 amino acids in total, end residues counted. Germline V gene lookup returns CDR1 SNHLY and CDR2 FYNNEI.

In its sample, this clonotype was seen many times. The genes are TRBV12-5 and TRBJ1-1, with D unclear. CDR1 is LGHNT and CDR2 is FRNRAP in the germline V gene. This CDR3 has 13 residues. Deletions cut 2 bases from V and 1 base from J, with 5 bases between. CDR3 sequence reads: CASGLSENTEAFF. In nucleotides, the CDR3 is TGTGCTAGTGGTTTGTCGGAGAACACTGAAGCTTTCTTT.

In its sample, this clonotype was seen a few times. The J gene is TRBJ2-7, the V gene TRBV6-6; 10 bases agree with TRBD2. V gave up 0 bases and J gave up 4 bases; unmatched junction bases: 12. Germline V lookup: CDR1 MNHNY, CDR2 SVGAGI (reference sequence). The CDR3 is 18 amino acids. The CDR3 loop is CASSYSSSGSPLRYEQYF. CDR3 coding DNA: TGTGCCAGCAGTTACTCGTCTAGCGGGAGCCCCCTTAGGTACGAGCAGTACTTC.

Notes on this clonotype: A much more abundant neighbour one base away suggests this may be a read error. The chain combines TRBV6-1 with TRBJ1-3; weak D call: TRBD1 (5 bases). Germline V CDR1 and CDR2: MNHNS, SASEGT. This CDR3 has 15 residues. The CDR3 here is CAGSEAAGPGNTIYF. For the CDR3, the DNA is TGTGCCGGCAGCGAAGCAGCAGGGCCTGGAAACACCATATATTTT.

The CDR3 region has the DNA TGTGCCAGCAGCCTGGACAGGATCCGATACAATGAGCAGTTCTTC. The encoded protein is CASSLDRIRYNEQFF. The chain links TRBV7-2 to TRBJ2-7; 7 nucleotides line up with TRBD1. The closer fit of TRBJ2-1 to the DNA end suggests the J call may be wrong. In germline, CDR1 is SGHTA, CDR2 FQGNSA. The CDR3 is made up of 15 amino acids.

This chain connects TRBV2 to TRBJ1-5, with 8 bases fitting TRBD1. The germline gives CDR1 SNHLY, CDR2 FYNNEI. The CDR3 runs 15 residues. The V segment lost 6 bases and the J segment 11 bases; nucleotides outside the gene matches: 15. The CDR3 DNA reads TGTGCCAGCAGGGGGACAGGCCTCGGCCCAGAGACCCAGCATTTT. Translation: CASRGTGLGPETQHF.

The CDR3 nucleotides are TGTGCCATCGGGGAAAGCGGGACAGCCCCCTACGAGCAGTACTTC. It codes for CAIGESGTAPYEQYF. The chain combines TRBV10-3 with TRBJ2-7, with D perhaps matching TRBD1 or TRBD2 (7 bases each). In germline, CDR1 is ENHRY, CDR2 SYGVKD. The CDR3 is 15 amino acids. Trimming stripped 8 bases from V and 2 bases from J, with 19 bases between.

This clonotype was counted only a few times. The V and J genes are TRBV6-1 and TRBJ1-1; 7 bases are a match to TRBD1. Germline V gives CDR1 MNHNS, CDR2 SASEGT. The length of the CDR3 is 15 residues. V lost 1 base, J lost 1 base, and 3 bases stayed unmatched. Here the CDR3 reads CASSEGGQQNTEAFF. The CDR3 DNA follows: TGTGCCAGCAGTGAAGGGGGACAGCAGAACACTGAAGCTTTCTTT.

The J gene is TRBJ2-7, the V gene TRBV10-3; the match to TRBD1 covers 10 bases. Per germline, CDR1 ENHRY and CDR2 SYGVKD. Trimming took 3 bases from V and 5 from J; bases not matched to a gene: 7. This CDR3 region has 15 residues. CDR3 in DNA: TGTGCCATCAGTGACCCAGTGACAGGGGGCGACGAGCAGTACTTC. Protein product: CAISDPVTGGDEQYF.

In its sample, this clonotype was seen once. At one of its ends the junction is not consistent with the germline gene, which may arise from a read error. This chain connects TRBV4-2 to TRBJ1-2; D is ambiguous. The germline CDR1 and CDR2 sequences are LGHNA and YNFKEQ. The CDR3 has 15 amino acids. CDR3 amino acids: CAGSQEIGSRYGYTF. CDR3 DNA: TGTGCCGGCAGCCAGGAAATTGGGTCTCGCTATGGCTACACCTTC.

In its sample, this clonotype was seen many times. The rearrangement links TRBV7-8 to TRBJ2-7; possible D gene TRBD1, 5 bases. Germline CDR1 is SGHVS and CDR2 is FQNEAQ. V lost 0 bases and J 12 bases, leaving 12 bases between the germline ends. The CDR3 totals 12 residues. DNA for the CDR3: TGTGCCAGCAGCTTAGCACCAGGGTTACCGTACTTC. Its translation: CASSLAPGLPYF. Full variable domain (outside the CDR3, taken from reference TRBV7-8 and TRBJ2-7): GAGVSQSPRYKVAKRGQDVALRCDPISGHVSLFWYQQALGQGPEFLTYFQNEAQLDKSGLPSDRFFAERPEGSVSTLKIQRTQQEDSAVYLCASSLAPGLPYFGPGTRLTVT.

Of note for this clonotype: Here the CDR3 omits its conserved ending phenylalanine or tryptophan, so a read error is the likely source. The chain combines TRBV10-3 with TRBJ1-1; 8 nucleotides align to TRBD1. Germline V CDR1 and CDR2: ENHRY, SYGVKD. CDR3 length equals 12 residues. The CDR3 DNA follows: TGTGCCACCAGTAAGACAGGGGTTGAAGCTTTCCTT. This encodes CATSKTGVEAFL.

Regarding this clonotype: A clone one base away is much larger, so this may be a read error. The CDR3 here is CASSLEGTGVAYEQCF. As DNA, the CDR3 is TGTGCCAGCAGTTTAGAAGGGACGGGTGTTGCCTACGAGCAGTGCTTC. The chain recombines TRBV12-3 or TRBV12-4 with TRBJ2-7; D could derive from TRBD1 or TRBD2 (5 bases each). The CDR3 runs to 16 residues.

The chain is built from TRBV19 and TRBJ1-5, with D hard to call. V lost 5 bases to trimming and J lost 0 bases, with 14 bases between them. CDR3 length: 16 amino acids. Per germline, CDR1 LNHDA and CDR2 SQIVND (reference sequence). CDR3 coding DNA: TGTGCCAGTAGTGGCGCAGGTAGAAATAGCAATCAGCCCCAGCATTTT. It yields the protein CASSGAGRNSNQPQHF.

Comments on this clonotype: A single base separates this from a much larger clone, so it may be a read error. V gene TRBV12-5 combines with J gene TRBJ2-7; no clear D. This CDR3 has 13 amino acids. Germline CDR1 is LGHNT and CDR2 is FRNRAP. CDR3 DNA sequence: TGTGCCAGCAGTCTCATCCTCGGCAACGAGCAGTACTTC. This gives the protein CASSLILGNEQYF.

This clonotype has ten or more counts. This chain links TRBV24-1 with TRBJ1-5, with D hard to call. The CDR3 sequence is 14 residues long. The V and J ends lost 6 bases and 1 base respectively, with 9 bases between them. The germline V gene has CDR1 KGHDR and CDR2 SFDVKD. The CDR3 DNA reads TGTGCCACCAGTCCGGGGTCGAGCAATCAGCCCCAGCATTTT. This gives the protein CATSPGSSNQPQHF.

For this clonotype: A much bigger clone sits one base away, suggesting this may be a read error. Here the CDR3 omits its conserved ending phenylalanine or tryptophan, so a read error is the likely source. The genes are TRBV7-9 and TRBJ1-6, with D unresolved. The CDR3 is made up of 13 amino acids. CDR1 is SEHNR, CDR2 FQNEAQ, per germline (reference sequence). Trimming shortened V by 5 bases and J by 9 bases, and 11 bases separated the two germline ends. The CDR3 coding sequence is TGTGCCAGCAGCCAAGCTGGGCGTTCACCCCTCCACCTT. Translation gives CASSQAGRSPLHL.

On this clonotype itself: With a much larger clone just one base away, this may be a read error. The V call is TRBV7-9, the J call TRBJ1-2; weak D call: TRBD1 (6 bases). This CDR3 contains 14 residues. The germline V gene has CDR1 SEHNR and CDR2 FQNEAQ (reference sequence). Here the CDR3 reads CASNQSGTYQGYTF. CDR3 coding DNA: TGCGCCAGCAACCAAAGCGGGACATACCAAGGCTACACCTTC.

This clonotype was counted at least ten times. The genes are TRBV2 and TRBJ1-1, with TRBD1 identical over 7 bases. Germline-derived CDR1 and CDR2 are SNHLY and FYNNEI. This CDR3 comprises 13 residues. V was pared by 6 bases and J by 4 bases, with 5 bases of the junction left unmatched. CDR3 loop: CASRETGPTEAFF. For the CDR3, the DNA is TGTGCCAGCAGAGAGACAGGGCCCACTGAAGCTTTCTTT.

The V call is TRBV4-1, the J call TRBJ2-7, with 8 nucleotides matching TRBD1. Germline loops: CDR1 MGHRA, CDR2 YSYEKL. V shed 0 bases and J 0 bases; nucleotides not matched to a gene: 4. The CDR3 is 16 amino acids. The CDR3 here is CASSQDYTGGSYEQYF. CDR3 nucleotide sequence: TGCGCCAGCAGCCAAGACTACACAGGGGGCTCCTACGAGCAGTACTTC.